This T cell receptor (beta chain) stems from a study of kidney transplant recipient with SARS-CoV-2 infection. One entry per CDR3 protein, called by TCRdb with MiXCR from the reads. Here the sample spans under 250,000 distinct CDR3 sequences, under 35% being singletons. This clonotype was observed many times. This CDR3 region has 16 residues. Trimming took 6 bases from V and 1 from J; bases not matched to a gene: 7. Germline CDR1 and CDR2: KGHSH and LQKENI. The sequencing here drew on a blood sample, taken at baseline and around day 120 from a kidney transplant recipient. The chain joins TRBV18 to TRBJ1-4, with 8 bases identical to TRBD1. This receptor was obtained from a young adult male patient who had COVID-19 and was a kidney transplant recipient. Some T cells may arise from the graft donor. The CDR3, as DNA: TGTGCCAGCTCGCAGTGGACAGGGAGAACTAATGAAAAACTGTTTTTT. It yields the protein CASSQWTGRTNEKLFF.